This T cell receptor beta chain stems from a study of early T cells in non-severe SARS-CoV-2 infection. This clonotype was counted a few times. V was trimmed by 3 bases and J by 4 bases, leaving 16 bases between them. This CDR3 spans 15 amino acids. Looked up from germline, CDR1 is SNHLY and CDR2 is FYNNEI. One entry per CDR3 protein results from TCRdb running MiXCR on the 5' RACE reads. The sample yields under 70,000 distinct CDR3 sequences, about 7.7% seen once. The chain joins TRBV2 to TRBJ2-7; D gene unclear. The sequences come from whole blood, collected at baseline. The TCR was taken from an adult who was a healthcare worker with PCR-confirmed SARS-CoV-2 infection or an uninfected control (not recorded which). Written as DNA, the CDR3 is TGTGCCAGCAGTGACGTTAGACCCCCAACATACGAGCAGTACTTC. Protein product: CASSDVRPPTYEQYF.